Presented here are 13 T cell receptor beta chains from one specimen sequenced in a study of T cell clones after liver transplantation. Sequenced by immunoSEQ multiplex PCR; TCRdb stores in-frame clones only, minus some. The table has some 70,000 clones, about 88% seen once. The sequencing here drew on CD4+ T cells from blood, taken before liver transplant. These receptors were collected from a human donor who received a liver transplant.

J is TRBJ2-5 and V is TRBV5-4, with D perhaps TRBD1 (5 bases). Germline lookup yields CDR1 SGHNT and CDR2 YYREEE (reference sequence). This CDR3 region has 15 residues. V lost 3 bases and J 2 bases, leaving 14 bases between the germline ends. This chain's CDR3 is CASSSRQNYQETQYF. The DNA of the CDR3 is TGTGCCAGCAGCTCGCGACAGAACTATCAAGAGACCCAGTACTTC.

The V call is TRBV29-1, the J call TRBJ1-1; the D gene is possibly TRBD1 (5 bases). Trimming cost V 8 bases and J 0 bases, with 13 bases left between them. The CDR3 totals 13 residues. Germline V gene data show CDR1 as SQVTM and CDR2 as ANQGSEA. In DNA form, the CDR3 reads TGCAGCACTGACAGAAACATGAACACTGAAGCTTTCTTT. Its protein is CSTDRNMNTEAFF.

The V and J genes are TRBV7-2 and TRBJ1-1; D may be TRBD1 (6 bases). This CDR3 contains 14 residues. From germline, CDR1 is SGHTA and CDR2 FQGNSA. Trimming took 1 base from V and 2 from J, leaving 8 bases between them. CDR3 in amino acids: CASSLGGGNTEAFF. In nucleotides, the CDR3 is TGTGCCAGCAGCTTAGGAGGGGGAAACACTGAAGCTTTCTTT.

This chain connects TRBV27 to TRBJ2-7; possible D gene TRBD1, 6 bases. V was trimmed by 3 bases and J by 5 bases, leaving 11 bases between them. Germline CDR1 MNHEY, CDR2 SMNVEV (reference sequence). CDR3 size: 13 residues. DNA for the CDR3: TGTGCCAGCAGTTTCAGGGGTGACAACGAGCAGTACTTC. Translation gives CASSFRGDNEQYF.

The CDR3 protein is CASSPPREGGEQYF. CDR3 DNA sequence: TGTGCCAGCTCACCCCCCCGCGAGGGTGGCGAGCAGTACTTC. The rearrangement joins TRBV18 to TRBJ2-7, with D maybe TRBD2 (5 bases). The CDR3 length is 14 residues. Germline CDR1 KGHSH, CDR2 LQKENI. V gave up 3 bases and J gave up 6 bases, with 15 bases separating them.

Worth noting for this clone: At one of its ends the junction is not consistent with the germline gene, which may arise from a read error. The gene calls are TRBV20-1 and TRBJ1-1; 7 positions agree with TRBD1. Germline-derived CDR1 and CDR2 are DFQATT and SNEGSKA (reference sequence). This CDR3 contains 11 residues. CDR3 DNA sequence: TGCAGTGCGACGGGACAGTCGGTTCTAGAGTTT. As protein: CSATGQSVLEF.

The V and J genes are TRBV29-1 and TRBJ2-5, with TRBD2 matching 11 bases. V trimming: 5 bases; J trimming: 5 bases; junction bases outside the gene matches: 7. The germline V gene encodes CDR1 SQVTM and CDR2 ANQGSEA. The CDR3 sequence is 14 residues long. The CDR3 here is CSVLSGRAGETQYF. For the CDR3, the DNA is TGCAGCGTTCTTAGCGGGAGGGCCGGGGAGACCCAGTACTTC.

This clone was counted once. The chain links TRBV5-8 to TRBJ2-7; D uncertain. The CDR3 consists of 8 residues. Germline V CDR1 and CDR2: SGHTS, YDEGEE. Trimming pared 8 bases from V and 4 bases from J, leaving 1 base between. The CDR3 loop reads CARYEQYF. Here the CDR3 DNA reads TGTGCCAGATACGAGCAGTACTTC.

This clone was counted only a few times. This rearrangement joins TRBV5-6 to TRBJ1-4; 10 nucleotides line up with TRBD1. With V trimmed by 0 bases and J by 2 bases, 7 bases remained unmatched. CDR1 is SGHDT, CDR2 YYEEEE, per germline. The CDR3 is made up of 18 amino acids. As DNA, the CDR3 is TGTGCCAGCAGCTTGGGTGGACAGGGGGTTCGGACTAATGAAAAACTGTTTTTT. This encodes CASSLGGQGVRTNEKLFF.

The rearrangement joins TRBV11-2 to TRBJ2-2; possibly TRBD1 or TRBD2 for D (5 bases each). Germline CDR1 reads SGHAT; CDR2 reads FQNNGV. V lost 5 bases, J lost 5 bases, and 12 bases lay in between. The CDR3 has 14 amino acids. The CDR3 sequence is CASSPRGGTGELFF. Written as DNA, the CDR3 is TGTGCCAGCAGCCCGAGGGGTGGGACCGGGGAGCTGTTTTTT.

The CDR3, as DNA: TGTGCCAGCAGTGACTCCCCAGGGGCCGGCACTGAAGCTTTCTTT. It encodes CASSDSPGAGTEAFF. The V gene is TRBV6-4, the J gene TRBJ1-1; the D gene is possibly TRBD1 (6 bases). Germline values: CDR1 MRHNA, CDR2 SNTAGT. The V and J ends lost 0 bases and 4 bases respectively, with 12 bases between them. The CDR3 consists of 15 residues.

The gene calls are TRBV5-5 and TRBJ2-2; D remains unclear. CDR3 length: 14 amino acids. Trimming removed 3 bases at V and 0 bases at J, with 6 bases between. Germline V gene data show CDR1 as SGHKS and CDR2 as YYEKEE (reference sequence). CDR3 bases: TGTGCCAGCAGCTACTTAACGAACACCGGGGAGCTGTTTTTT. Protein: CASSYLTNTGELFF.

The chain combines TRBV6-1 with TRBJ1-5; 7 bases agree with TRBD1. CDR1 and CDR2 from the germline V gene are MNHNS and SASEGT. The CDR3 runs to 17 residues. V was clipped by 4 bases and J by 0 bases; unmatched bases: 9. CDR3 loop: CASSGVGGDSSNQPQHF. The CDR3 coding sequence is TGTGCCAGCAGTGGAGTAGGCGGGGACAGTAGCAATCAGCCCCAGCATTTT.